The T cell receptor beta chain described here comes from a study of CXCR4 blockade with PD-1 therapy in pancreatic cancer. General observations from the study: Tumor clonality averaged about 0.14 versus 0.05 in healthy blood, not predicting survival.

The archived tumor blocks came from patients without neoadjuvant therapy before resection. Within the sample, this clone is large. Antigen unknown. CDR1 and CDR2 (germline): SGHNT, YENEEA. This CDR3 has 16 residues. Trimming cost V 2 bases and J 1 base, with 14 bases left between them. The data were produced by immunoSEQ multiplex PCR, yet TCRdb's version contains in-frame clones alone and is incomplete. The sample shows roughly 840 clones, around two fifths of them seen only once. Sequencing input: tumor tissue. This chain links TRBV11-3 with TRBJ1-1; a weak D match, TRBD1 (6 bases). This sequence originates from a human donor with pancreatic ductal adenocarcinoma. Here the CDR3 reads CASSLLLGQGNTEAFF. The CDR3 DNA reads TGTGCCAGCAGCTTACTCTTGGGACAAGGGAACACTGAAGCTTTCTTT.